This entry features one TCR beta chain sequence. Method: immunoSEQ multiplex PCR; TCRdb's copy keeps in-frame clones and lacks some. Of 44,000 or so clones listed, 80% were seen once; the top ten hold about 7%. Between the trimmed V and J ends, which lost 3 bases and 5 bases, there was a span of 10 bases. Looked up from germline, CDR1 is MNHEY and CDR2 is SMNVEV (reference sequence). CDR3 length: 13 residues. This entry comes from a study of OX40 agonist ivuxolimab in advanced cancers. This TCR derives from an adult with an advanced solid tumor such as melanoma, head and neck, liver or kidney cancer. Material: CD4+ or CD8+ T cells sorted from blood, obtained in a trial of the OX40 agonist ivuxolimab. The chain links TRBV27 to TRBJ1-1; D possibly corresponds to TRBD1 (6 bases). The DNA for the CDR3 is TGTGCCAGCAGTTTTACAGGGTATACTGAAGCTTTCTTT. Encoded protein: CASSFTGYTEAFF.